The sequence of this TCR beta chain was determined in a study of shared clonotypes between healthy human individuals. Study-wide background: The plates for each donor numbered three CD4 naive, three CD4 memory, two CD8 naive and one CD8 memory.

Trimming cost V 1 base and J 8 bases, with 11 bases left between them. The CDR3 sequence is 13 residues long. The germline V gene has CDR1 SGHAT and CDR2 FQNNGV. Study-wide results and caveats: What naive subsets generally showed was a larger estimated richness than memory subsets showed. Collection of samples was limited to blood; tissue repertoires likely differ. Across a handful of donors, naive CD4 shared around 5.3%, naive CD8 around 3.8%, memory CD4 more than 2%, memory CD8 about 0.38%.

Turning to this clone: The antigen is unknown. The sample has other DNA sequences that encode this CDR3 too.

CD8 cells classed as naive were CD45RO-negative and positively selected for CCR7, excluding terminally differentiated effector memory CD45RA+ cells. Profiling relied on immunoSEQ multiplex PCR, and the TCRdb table lists in-frame clones only, not all of them. Among about 2 million clones, 85% to 95% were seen once, and the ten largest hold approximately 1.2%. The chain employs TRBV11-2 and TRBJ1-2; D unresolved. This sequence was found in a man aged 18 to 30 in good health. Sample: naive CD8+ T cells sorted from blood. CDR3 bases: TGTGCCAGCAGCTTAGTAGGTGGTAACGGCTACACCTTC. Its protein product is CASSLVGGNGYTF. Full variable domain (rest looked up from reference TRBV11-2 and TRBJ1-2): EAGVAQSPRYKIIEKRQSVAFWCNPISGHATLYWYQQILGQGPKLLIQFQNNGVVDDSQLPKDRFSAERLKGVDSTLKIQPAKLEDSAVYLCASSLVGGNGYTFGSGTRLTVV.